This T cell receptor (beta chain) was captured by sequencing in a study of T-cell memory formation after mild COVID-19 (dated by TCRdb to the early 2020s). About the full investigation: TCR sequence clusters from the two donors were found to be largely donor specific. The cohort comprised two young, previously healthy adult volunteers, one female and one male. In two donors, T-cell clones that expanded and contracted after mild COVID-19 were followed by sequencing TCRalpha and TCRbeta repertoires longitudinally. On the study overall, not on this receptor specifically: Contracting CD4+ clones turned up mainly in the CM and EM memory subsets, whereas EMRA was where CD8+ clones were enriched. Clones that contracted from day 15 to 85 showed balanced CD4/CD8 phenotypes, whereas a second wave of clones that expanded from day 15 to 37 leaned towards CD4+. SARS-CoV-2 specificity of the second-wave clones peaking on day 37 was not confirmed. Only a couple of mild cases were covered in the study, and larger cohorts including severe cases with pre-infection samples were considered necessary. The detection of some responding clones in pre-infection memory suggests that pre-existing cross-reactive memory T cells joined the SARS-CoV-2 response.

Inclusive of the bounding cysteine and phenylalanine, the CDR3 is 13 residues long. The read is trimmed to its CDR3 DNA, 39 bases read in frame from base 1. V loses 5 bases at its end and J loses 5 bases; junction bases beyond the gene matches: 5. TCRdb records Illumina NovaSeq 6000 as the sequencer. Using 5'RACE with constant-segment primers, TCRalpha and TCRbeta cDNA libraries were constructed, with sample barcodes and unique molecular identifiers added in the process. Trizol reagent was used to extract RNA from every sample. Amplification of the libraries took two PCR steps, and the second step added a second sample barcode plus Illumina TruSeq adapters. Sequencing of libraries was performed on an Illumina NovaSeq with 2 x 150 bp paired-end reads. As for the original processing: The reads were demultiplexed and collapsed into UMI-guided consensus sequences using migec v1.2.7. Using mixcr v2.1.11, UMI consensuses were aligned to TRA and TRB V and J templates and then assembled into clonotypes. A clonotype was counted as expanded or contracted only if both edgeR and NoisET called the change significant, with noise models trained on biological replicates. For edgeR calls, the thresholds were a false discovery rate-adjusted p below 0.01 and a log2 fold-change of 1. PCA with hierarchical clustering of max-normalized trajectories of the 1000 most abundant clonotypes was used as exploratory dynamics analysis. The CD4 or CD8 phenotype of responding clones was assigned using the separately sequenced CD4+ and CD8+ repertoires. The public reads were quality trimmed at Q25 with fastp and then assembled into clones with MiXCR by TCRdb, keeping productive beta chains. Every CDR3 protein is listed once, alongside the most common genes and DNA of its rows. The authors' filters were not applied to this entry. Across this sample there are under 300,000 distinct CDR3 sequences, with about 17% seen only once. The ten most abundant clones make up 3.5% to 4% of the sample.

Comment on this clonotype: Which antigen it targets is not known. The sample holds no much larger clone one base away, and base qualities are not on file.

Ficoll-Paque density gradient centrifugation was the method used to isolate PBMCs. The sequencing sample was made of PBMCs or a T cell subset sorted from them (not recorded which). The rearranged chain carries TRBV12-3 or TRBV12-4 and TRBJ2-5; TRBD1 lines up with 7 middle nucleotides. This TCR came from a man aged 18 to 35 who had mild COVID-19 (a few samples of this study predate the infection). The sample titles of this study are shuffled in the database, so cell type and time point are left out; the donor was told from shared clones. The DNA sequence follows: TGTGCCAGCAGTACCGGGACAGCGGAGACCCAGTACTTC. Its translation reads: CASSTGTAETQYF.